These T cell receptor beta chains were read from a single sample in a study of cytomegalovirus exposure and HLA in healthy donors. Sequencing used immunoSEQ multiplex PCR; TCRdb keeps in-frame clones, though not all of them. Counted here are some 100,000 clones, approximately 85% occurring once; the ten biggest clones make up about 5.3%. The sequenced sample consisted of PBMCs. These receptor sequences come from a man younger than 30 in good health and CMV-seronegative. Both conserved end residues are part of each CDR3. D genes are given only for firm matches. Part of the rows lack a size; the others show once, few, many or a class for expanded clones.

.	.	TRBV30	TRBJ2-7	TGTGCCTGGAGCCTGGGGGCAGGGACCTTTAGCGAGCAGTACTTC	CAWSLGAGTFSEQYF
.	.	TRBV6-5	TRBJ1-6	TGTGCCAGCAGACCCCGCAGCCCAGGGAATTCACCCCTCCACTTT	CASRPRSPGNSPLHF
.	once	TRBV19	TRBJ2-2	TGTGCCAGCACAAAGGGGCCCACCGGGGAGCTGTTTTTT	CASTKGPTGELFF
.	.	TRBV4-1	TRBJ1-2	TGCGCCAGCAGCCAAGTCTCCATCGAGCATGGCTACACCTTC	CASSQVSIEHGYTF
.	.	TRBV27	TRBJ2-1	TGTGCCAGCAGTACAGGAGGGCTTTTCAATGAGCAGTTCTTC	CASSTGGLFNEQFF
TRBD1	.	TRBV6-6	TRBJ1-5	TGTGCCAGCAGCCAGGGGGAGCGGCAGCCCCAGCATTTT	CASSQGERQPQHF
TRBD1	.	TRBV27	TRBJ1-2	TGTGCCAGCAGTTCCGGGACAGCCCACTATGGCTACACCTTC	CASSSGTAHYGYTF
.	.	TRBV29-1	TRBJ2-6	TGCAGCGTTGAAGCGGGAAGGGCCAACGTCCTGACTTTC	CSVEAGRANVLTF
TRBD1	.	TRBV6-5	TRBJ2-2	TGTGCCAGCAGTTACTCCTGGACAGGGCACGGGGAGCTGTTTTTT	CASSYSWTGHGELFF
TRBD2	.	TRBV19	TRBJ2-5	TGTGCCAGTAGTATCGGTTCGGGAGGGGAGACCCAGTACTTC	CASSIGSGGETQYF
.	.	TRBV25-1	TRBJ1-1	TGTGCCAGCAGTGAGCAGGGAACCCGACCCTACTTGGACACTGAAGCTTTCTTT	CASSEQGTRPYLDTEAFF
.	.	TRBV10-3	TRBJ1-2	TGTGCCATATTGTCGGGGGGATCGGATGGCTACACCTTC	CAILSGGSDGYTF
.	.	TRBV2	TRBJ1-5	TGTGCCAGCAGTCCTCGACTGGACAGTAGCAATCAGCCCCAGCATTTT	CASSPRLDSSNQPQHF
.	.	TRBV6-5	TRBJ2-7	TGTGCCAGCAGTTCCGCAGGCTCCTACGAGCAGTACTTC	CASSSAGSYEQYF
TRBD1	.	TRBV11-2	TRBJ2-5	TGTGCCAGCAGCTCCCGGGACAGGGGGCCTGAGACCCAGTACTTC	CASSSRDRGPETQYF
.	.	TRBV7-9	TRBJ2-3	TGTGCCAGCAGCGTGACAATAGGAAAAGATACGCAGTATTTT	CASSVTIGKDTQYF
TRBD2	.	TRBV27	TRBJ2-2	TGTGCCAGCAGTGGGGACTACCCTCTCGATGGGGAGCTGTTTTTT	CASSGDYPLDGELFF
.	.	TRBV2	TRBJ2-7	TGTGCCAGCAAGAGGCAGAGCTCCTACGAGCAGTACTTC	CASKRQSSYEQYF
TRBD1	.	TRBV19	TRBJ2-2	TGTGCCAGTAGTACCTCAAGACGGGACAGGGTGTCTACCGGGGAGCTGTTTTTT	CASSTSRRDRVSTGELFF
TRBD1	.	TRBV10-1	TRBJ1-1	TGCGCCAGCAGTGAGTCGACTCGGTCGGACAGGGAAGCTTTCTTT	CASSESTRSDREAFF
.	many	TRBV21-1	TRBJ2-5	TGTGCCAGCACAGGGGAGACCCAGTACTTC	CASTGETQYF
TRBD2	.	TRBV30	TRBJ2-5	TGTGCCTGGAGTGTATTTAGCGGGGGCCTATTCCAAGAGACCCAGTACTTC	CAWSVFSGGLFQETQYF
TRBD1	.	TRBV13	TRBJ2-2	TGTGCCAGCAGCGTACAGGGGGCGGATACCGGGGAGCTGTTTTTT	CASSVQGADTGELFF
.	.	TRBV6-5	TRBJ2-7	TGTGCCAGCAGTTCAGTTTTCTACGAGCAGTACTTC	CASSSVFYEQYF
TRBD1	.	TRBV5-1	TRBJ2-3	TGCGCCAGCAGCCCACTGCCGGGACAGGGCACAGATACGCAGTATTTT	CASSPLPGQGTDTQYF
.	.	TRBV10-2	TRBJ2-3	TGCGCCAGCAGATACAGGGTTAGTGATACGCAGTATTTT	CASRYRVSDTQYF
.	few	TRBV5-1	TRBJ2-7	TGCGCCAGCAGCTTGTCAGGACAGCCAGCCTACGAGCAGTACTTC	CASSLSGQPAYEQYF
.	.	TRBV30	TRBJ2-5	TGTGCCTGGAGTTTAGGCGGGATGCAAGAGACCCAGTACTTC	CAWSLGGMQETQYF
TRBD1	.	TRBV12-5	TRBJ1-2	TGTGCTAGTGCCTCAGGGGGCAGTATCTATGGCTACACCTTC	CASASGGSIYGYTF
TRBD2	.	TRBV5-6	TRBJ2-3	TGTGCCAGCAGCTTACCTAGCGGGGGCGGGCGGGATACGCAGTATTTT	CASSLPSGGGRDTQYF
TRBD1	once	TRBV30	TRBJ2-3	TGTGCCTGGAGTGTGTGGGACAGGGAGAGGGATACGCAGTATTTT	CAWSVWDRERDTQYF
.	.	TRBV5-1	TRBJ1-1	TGCGCCAGCAGTTTGCTCCCACCAGGTCCGAACACTGAAGCTTTCTTT	CASSLLPPGPNTEAFF
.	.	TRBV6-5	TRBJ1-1	TGTGCCAGCAGTCACGAGGGGGTGACTGAAGCTTTCTTT	CASSHEGVTEAFF
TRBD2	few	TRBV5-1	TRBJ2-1	TGCGCCAGCAGCTACGGACTAGCCAACGATGAGCAGTTCTTC	CASSYGLANDEQFF
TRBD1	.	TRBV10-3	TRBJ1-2	TGTGCCATCAGTGAGGGGACAGGGAACTATGGCTACACCTTC	CAISEGTGNYGYTF
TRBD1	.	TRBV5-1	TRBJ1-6	TGCGCCAGCAGCTTGTCTGCAGGGGGCAAGGGTTCACCCCTCCACTTT	CASSLSAGGKGSPLHF
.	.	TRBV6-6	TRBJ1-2	TGTGCCAGCAGTTATCCCAGACAGGATGGCTACACCTTC	CASSYPRQDGYTF
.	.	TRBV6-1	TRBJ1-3	TGTGCCAGCAGTGAAGCCGCGTACTCTGGAAACACCATATATTTT	CASSEAAYSGNTIYF
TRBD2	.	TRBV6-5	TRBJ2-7	TGTGCCAGCAGCCGATCCCGGCTAGCGGGCTACGAGCAGTACTTC	CASSRSRLAGYEQYF
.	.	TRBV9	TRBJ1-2	TGTGCCAGCAGCCACGCGGGGGGCGCAACCATCAAACCTAACTATGGCTACACCTTC	CASSHAGGATIKPNYGYTF
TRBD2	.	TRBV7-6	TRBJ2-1	TGTGCCAGCAGCTTAGCTGGAGCGGGGTACAATGAGCAGTTCTTC	CASSLAGAGYNEQFF
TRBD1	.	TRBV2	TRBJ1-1	TGTGCCAGTCACAGGGGAAAGGACACTGAAGCTTTCTTT	CASHRGKDTEAFF
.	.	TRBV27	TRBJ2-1	TGTGCCAGCAGTAATTGGGAGAATGAGCAGTTCTTC	CASSNWENEQFF
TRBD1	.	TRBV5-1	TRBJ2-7	TGCGCCAGCACCTTTATTCCCCCGGGACAGGGTTCCTACGAGCAGTACTTC	CASTFIPPGQGSYEQYF
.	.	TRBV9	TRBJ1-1	TGTGCCAGCAGCGTAGGGGGGGATTTGACTGAAGCTTTCTTT	CASSVGGDLTEAFF